Each of the 30 T cell receptor beta chains below was sequenced from the same sample in a study of shared clonotypes between healthy human individuals. Measured with immunoSEQ multiplex PCR; TCRdb has only the in-frame clones, and not every one. The data contain tens of thousands of clones, over 55% of them singletons. The sequenced sample consisted of memory CD8+ T cells sorted from blood. Subset given: CD45RO+ cells pooled with CCR7-negative TemRA cells. The receptors derive from a young man in good health.

There are a few counts of this clone. The sample contains more than one DNA sequence encoding this CDR3. This chain connects TRBV9 to TRBJ2-7; the D gene could be TRBD1 or TRBD2 (6 bases each). The V end was cut by 0 bases, the J end by 3 bases, with 13 bases between. The CDR3 consists of 15 residues. Germline CDR1 SGDLS, CDR2 YYNGEE. This CDR3 is CASSVDAGGNYEQYF. The CDR3 bases are TGTGCCAGCAGCGTAGACGCCGGGGGCAACTACGAGCAGTACTTC.

Of note for this clone: One end of the junction fails to match germline, which may point to a read error. This sample also contains other DNA sequences that code for the same CDR3. The V and J genes are TRBV5-4 and TRBJ2-7, with 8 positions matching TRBD2. The germline V gene encodes CDR1 SGHNT and CDR2 YYREEE (reference sequence). The CDR3 has 15 residues. For the CDR3, the DNA is TGTGCTAGCAGCCCCACGGCGGGAGGACTGTACGAGCAGTACTTC. The encoded protein is CASSPTAGGLYEQYF.

The chain employs TRBV6-1 and TRBJ2-5, with 9 nucleotides matching TRBD1. J gave up 5 bases and V 4 bases, and 11 bases lay outside the gene matches. Germline CDR1 reads MNHNS; CDR2 reads SASEGT. This CDR3 contains 16 residues. The chain's CDR3 is CASSGDRDDPQETQYF. CDR3 nucleotides: TGTGCCAGCAGTGGGGACAGGGACGATCCCCAGGAGACCCAGTACTTC.

The V call is TRBV29-1, the J call TRBJ2-5, with D possibly called TRBD1 or TRBD2 (6 bases each). This CDR3 is built from 11 residues. From germline, CDR1 is SQVTM and CDR2 ANQGSEA. The CDR3 is CAIGGEETQYF. The CDR3 coding sequence is TGCGCAATCGGGGGCGAGGAGACCCAGTACTTC.

A remark on this clone: The sample contains more than one DNA sequence encoding this CDR3. The V call is TRBV19, the J call TRBJ2-7; D unresolved. V lost 6 bases to trimming and J lost 5 bases, with 11 bases between them. The V gene's germline CDR1 is LNHDA and CDR2 SQIVND (reference sequence). This CDR3 spans 12 amino acids. CDR3 residues: CASSPNSHEQYF. For the CDR3, the DNA is TGTGCCAGTAGCCCAAATTCCCACGAGCAGTACTTC.

The V gene is TRBV7-9, the J gene TRBJ2-3; a possible D gene is TRBD2 (6 bases). V lost 5 bases to trimming and J lost 2 bases, with 17 bases between them. CDR3 length: 16 residues. Germline CDR1 and CDR2: SEHNR and FQNEAQ (reference sequence). CDR3 in amino acids: CASSPRTGGLTDTQYF. DNA of the CDR3: TGTGCCAGCAGCCCACGGACCGGGGGACTCACAGATACGCAGTATTTT.

The chain couples TRBV15 to TRBJ2-7; D tentatively reads TRBD1 or TRBD2 (5 bases each). The CDR3 is 18 residues long. V was cut by 0 bases and J by 1 base, with 19 bases left in between. Germline CDR1 and CDR2: LNHNV and YYDKDF (reference sequence). DNA of the CDR3: TGTGCCACCAGCAGAGATTCGTTTGGGGACGGAGTTTCCTACGAGCAGTACTTC. Amino acid sequence: CATSRDSFGDGVSYEQYF. Complete variable domain (other parts from reference TRBV15 and TRBJ2-7): DAMVIQNPRYQVTQFGKPVTLSCSQTLNHNVMYWYQQKSSQAPKLLFHYYDKDFNNEADTPDNFQSRRPNTSFCFLDIRSPGLGDTAMYLCATSRDSFGDGVSYEQYFGPGTRLTVT.

On this clone itself: With a much larger clone just one base away, this may be a read error. The genes are TRBV10-3 and TRBJ2-3; the match to TRBD2 covers 9 bases. Trimming cost V 3 bases and J 2 bases; bases outside gene matches: 3. Germline CDR1 and CDR2: ENHRY and SYGVKD. The CDR3 length is 15 residues. The CDR3 nucleotides are TGTGCCATCAGTGAAAGGACTAGCGACACAGATACGCAGTATTTT. Its translation is CAISERTSDTDTQYF.

The chain carries TRBV5-5 and TRBJ2-7; D uncertain. Germline CDR1 reads SGHKS; CDR2 reads YYEKEE (reference sequence). The CDR3 extends over 15 amino acids. V lost 0 bases to trimming and J lost 4 bases, with 14 bases between them. The CDR3: CASSLGAAIGYEQYF. DNA for the CDR3: TGTGCCAGCAGCTTGGGGGCAGCCATAGGGTACGAGCAGTACTTC. The whole variable domain, remainder taken from reference TRBV5-5 and TRBJ2-7, is DAGVTQSPTHLIKTRGQQVTLRCSPISGHKSVSWYQQVLGQGPQFIFQYYEKEERGRGNFPDRFSARQFPNYSSELNVNALLLGDSALYLCASSLGAAIGYEQYFGPGTRLTVT.

The V and J genes are TRBV7-3 and TRBJ2-5, with 8 positions matching TRBD2. The CDR3 has 14 amino acids. Trimming removed 4 bases from V and 5 bases from J; junction bases left unmatched: 6. Per germline, CDR1 SGHTA and CDR2 FQGTGA. CDR3 bases: TGTGCCAGCAGCTCGGGAGGGCCAGGGGAGACCCAGTACTTC. Translated, it gives CASSSGGPGETQYF.

V and J are TRBV5-6 and TRBJ2-7, with 8 bases aligning to TRBD2. The CDR3 totals 15 residues. Germline assignment: CDR1 SGHDT and CDR2 YYEEEE. J lost 6 bases, V lost 6 bases, and 14 bases had no gene match. The CDR3 loop is CASTRGGAGMGEQYF. CDR3 DNA: TGTGCCAGCACCCGGGGGGGGGCAGGGATGGGCGAGCAGTACTTC.

This chain joins TRBV4-1 and TRBJ1-2; D may be TRBD1 (5 bases). Germline V gene data show CDR1 as MGHRA and CDR2 as YSYEKL. V was clipped by 1 base and J by 4 bases, with 13 bases between them. The CDR3 has 15 residues. As DNA, the CDR3 is TGCGCCAGCAGCCAAGGCCCAGTGGGGGGCTATGGCTACACCTTC. Amino acid sequence: CASSQGPVGGYGYTF.

V is TRBV7-8 and J is TRBJ2-7; D is unresolved. Germline CDR1 SGHVS, CDR2 FQNEAQ. Trimming took off 1 base at V and 7 bases at J, with 8 bases between the two ends. This CDR3 region has 12 residues. The CDR3 sequence is CASSLVVREQYF. CDR3 sequence (DNA): TGTGCCAGCAGCTTAGTTGTGAGGGAGCAGTACTTC.

The V call is TRBV25-1, the J call TRBJ2-7; the match to TRBD2 covers 8 bases. The germline V gene has CDR1 MGHDK and CDR2 SYGVNS. J gave up 0 bases and V 3 bases, and 10 bases lay outside the gene matches. The CDR3 runs to 17 residues. For the CDR3, the DNA is TGTGCCAGCAGTGACGCATCGGTAGCGGGAACCTCCTACGAGCAGTACTTC. Encoded protein: CASSDASVAGTSYEQYF.

The rearrangement joins TRBV6-6 to TRBJ2-3, with 12 positions matching TRBD2. From germline, CDR1 is MNHNY and CDR2 SVGAGI (reference sequence). The CDR3 consists of 15 residues. V lost 6 bases and J lost 2; bases outside the gene matches: 3. CDR3: CASSLAGGPTDTQYF. As DNA, the CDR3 is TGTGCCAGCAGCCTAGCGGGAGGGCCCACAGATACGCAGTATTTT.

CDR3 protein: CASSEGWQNPGEKLFF. Written as DNA, the CDR3 is TGTGCCAGCAGTGAGGGTTGGCAGAACCCCGGGGAAAAACTGTTTTTT. V is TRBV25-1 and J is TRBJ1-4; D unclear. Germline CDR1 reads MGHDK; CDR2 reads SYGVNS. CDR3 size: 16 residues. The V and J ends lost 3 bases and 8 bases respectively, with 19 bases between them.

This clone came up many times. This sequence joins TRBV29-1 and TRBJ2-7; 7 bases match TRBD1. With V trimmed by 4 bases and J by 4 bases, 10 bases remained unmatched. Germline V gene sequence: CDR1 SQVTM, CDR2 ANQGSEA. CDR3 length equals 14 residues. CDR3: CSVAWVGQFYEQYF. The CDR3 nucleotides are TGCAGCGTTGCTTGGGTGGGACAGTTTTACGAGCAGTACTTC.

The chain employs TRBV4-1 and TRBJ1-3; D may be TRBD1 (5 bases). CDR1 and CDR2 (germline): MGHRA, YSYEKL. V lost 2 bases and J 4 bases, leaving 18 bases between the germline ends. This CDR3 has 17 amino acids. CDR3 bases: TGCGCCAGCAGCCAACCGCGGGACGCCCCGTCAGGAAACACCATATATTTT. This codes for CASSQPRDAPSGNTIYF.

This clone showed up just a few times. The chain carries TRBV10-1 and TRBJ1-2; D uncertain. The CDR3 has 16 amino acids. Germline V gene data show CDR1 as WNHNN and CDR2 as SYGVQD (reference sequence). The DNA for the CDR3 is TGCCAGCAGTCGACTCGTAAGATCGCGAAGACCTATGGCTACACCTTC. It encodes CQQSTRKIAKTYGYTF.

The chain employs TRBV11-3 and TRBJ2-7, with a weak D call TRBD2 (6 bases). The V gene lost 4 bases and the J gene lost 5 bases, with 15 bases spanning the gap. This CDR3 spans 14 amino acids. Looked up from germline, CDR1 is SGHNT and CDR2 is YENEEA. The CDR3 DNA reads TGTGCCAGCAGCTCCCGCCCGGGGGTTAACGAGCAGTACTTC. As protein: CASSSRPGVNEQYF.

This clone was seen only a few times. The chain is built from TRBV6-6 and TRBJ1-5; possibly TRBD1 for D (5 bases). Germline V CDR1 and CDR2: MNHNY, SVGAGI (reference sequence). Trimming took off 7 bases at V and 0 bases at J, with 10 bases between the two ends. This CDR3 spans 14 amino acids. The CDR3 region is CASTITGSNQPQHF. DNA for the CDR3: TGTGCCAGCACCATTACAGGTAGCAATCAGCCCCAGCATTTT.

This clone has more than one count but fewer than ten. The same CDR3 is also encoded by other DNA sequences in this sample. V and J are TRBV20-1 and TRBJ2-7, with a weak D call TRBD2 (6 bases). CDR1 is DFQATT, CDR2 SNEGSKA, per germline (reference sequence). This CDR3 comprises 11 residues. With 6 bases removed from V and 3 bases from J, the gap between germline ends came to 9 bases. DNA for the CDR3: TGCAGTGCCAGGAGGGACTACGAGCAGTACTTC. Residues: CSARRDYEQYF.

This clone was counted only a few times. For the CDR3, the DNA is TGTGCCAGCAGCTTACACCCGAGAGCTTTCTTT. Its translation: CASSLHPRAFF. J is TRBJ1-1 and V is TRBV13; no reliable D call. V was shortened by 2 bases and J by 10 bases, with 8 bases between the two germline ends. Germline values: CDR1 PRHDT, CDR2 FYEKMQ (reference sequence). CDR3 length: 11 residues. The whole variable domain, filled in from reference TRBV13 and TRBJ1-1, reads AAGVIQSPRHLIKEKRETATLKCYPIPRHDTVYWYQQGPGQDPQFLISFYEKMQSDKGSIPDRFSAQQFSDYHSELNMSSLELGDSALYFCASSLHPRAFFGQGTRLTVV.

The chain couples TRBV4-2 to TRBJ1-1; no clear D gene. Trimming removed 5 bases from V and 5 bases from J, with 12 bases in between. This CDR3 has 13 residues. CDR1 is LGHNA, CDR2 YNFKEQ, per germline. The CDR3 loop is CASSIGPMTEAFF. CDR3 sequence (DNA): TGTGCCAGCAGCATTGGGCCCATGACTGAAGCTTTCTTT.

The gene calls are TRBV7-6 and TRBJ2-1, with 11 bases lining up with TRBD2. Trimming cost V 1 base and J 1 base; bases outside gene matches: 0. The CDR3 sequence is 16 residues long. Germline CDR1 and CDR2: SGHVS and FNYEAQ. The CDR3 nucleotides read TGTGCCAGCAGCTTAGTAGCGGGAGGGTCCTACAATGAGCAGTTCTTC. Amino acids: CASSLVAGGSYNEQFF.

This chain connects TRBV7-2 to TRBJ2-5; 8 nucleotides match TRBD2. CDR1 SGHTA and CDR2 FQGNSA come from the germline V gene. Trimming at V came to 5 bases and at J to 4 bases, leaving 3 bases not matched to a gene. CDR3 length: 13 residues. The CDR3 nucleotides read TGTGCCAGCAGCAGGACTAGCAGAGAGACCCAGTACTTC. This gives the protein CASSRTSRETQYF.

This clone was counted only a few times. V is TRBV27 and J is TRBJ2-1, with 10 bases that match TRBD1. Trimming took 5 bases from V and 8 from J; bases not matched to a gene: 9. This CDR3 spans 15 amino acids. CDR1 and CDR2 from the germline V gene are MNHEY and SMNVEV (reference sequence). CDR3 nucleotide sequence: TGTGCCAGCAGTCTAACGGGACAGGGGTGGGATGAGCAGTTCTTC. This gives the protein CASSLTGQGWDEQFF.

CDR3 residues: CASSGTSANPYEQYF. CDR3 nucleotides: TGTGCCAGTAGTGGGACTAGCGCGAACCCTTACGAGCAGTACTTC. This chain uses TRBV19 with TRBJ2-7, with TRBD2 identical over 10 bases. This CDR3 is built from 15 residues. V trimming: 5 bases; J trimming: 4 bases; junction bases outside the gene matches: 8. CDR1 and CDR2 (germline): LNHDA, SQIVND (reference sequence).

This rearrangement joins TRBV9 to TRBJ2-2, with D possibly matching TRBD1 (6 bases). The ends were cut back, 2 bases at V and 2 bases at J, with 16 bases in the middle. This CDR3 spans 17 amino acids. Germline V gives CDR1 SGDLS, CDR2 YYNGEE. The CDR3, as DNA: TGTGCCAGCAGCGTCGGCCCTCAGGGGTCTAACACCGGGGAGCTGTTTTTT. Translated: CASSVGPQGSNTGELFF. The full variable domain, its missing parts supplied by reference TRBV9 and TRBJ2-2, is DSGVTQTPKHLITATGQRVTLRCSPRSGDLSVYWYQQSLDQGLQFLIQYYNGEERAKGNILERFSAQQFPDLHSELNLSSLELGDSALYFCASSVGPQGSNTGELFFGEGSRLTVL.

The gene calls are TRBV5-4 and TRBJ2-7; D is undetermined. This CDR3 is built from 12 residues. Germline V gene data show CDR1 as SGHNT and CDR2 as YYREEE (reference sequence). V dropped 0 bases and J dropped 3 bases, with 4 bases sitting between them. CDR3 loop: CASSLVGYEQYF. As DNA, the CDR3 is TGTGCCAGCAGCTTGGTTGGCTACGAGCAGTACTTC.